Listed below are T cell receptor beta chains from one sample, sequenced in a study of regulatory T cells in long-lasting Graves disease. One entry per CDR3 protein results from TCRdb running MiXCR on the multiplex PCR reads. The sample lists hundreds of thousands of distinct CDR3 sequences; around 20% were seen once. Sequencing used peripheral blood mononuclear cells (PBMCs), obtained when the disease was refractory, from a patient treated with antithyroid drugs. Receptors originate from a female donor with Graves disease. Each CDR3 is given with its conserved first and last residue. A D gene is named only where the DNA matches it firmly. Clone size appears in some rows only: once, few, many, or a class for an expanded clone.

TRBJ2-7,TRBV28,many,TRBD2,CASRLAGLSYEQYF,TGTGCCAGCAGGCTAGCGGGCCTCTCCTACGAGCAGTACTTC
TRBJ2-6,TRBV5-8,many,.,CASSLGSHLSGANVLTF,TGTGCCAGCAGCTTGGGGTCTCATCTCTCTGGGGCCAACGTCCTGACTTTC
TRBJ1-1,TRBV3-1,many,.,CASSHGDSMNTEAFF,TGTGCCAGCAGCCATGGAGATAGCATGAACACTGAAGCTTTCTTT
TRBJ2-3,TRBV20-1,.,.,CSAWKELTQYF,TGCAGTGCCTGGAAGGAGTTGACGCAGTATTTT
TRBJ1-2,TRBV6-1,.,.,CASRKVRGGGYTF,TGTGCCAGCAGAAAGGTGAGGGGCGGTGGCTACACCTTC
TRBJ1-1,TRBV29-1,.,.,CSTYRVNTEAFF,TGCAGCACCTACCGAGTGAACACTGAAGCTTTCTTT
TRBJ1-6,TRBV12-3/TRBV12-4,many,.,CASSRGALRISPLHF,TGTGCCAGCAGCCGGGGGGCGCTTAGGATTTCACCCCTCCACTTT
TRBJ2-5,TRBV4-1,.,TRBD2,CASSQDHTSGSYGTQYF,TGCGCCAGCAGCCAAGATCACACTAGCGGGTCGTATGGGACCCAGTACTTC
TRBJ1-2,TRBV24-1,.,TRBD1,CATARGHSYGYTF,TGTGCCACAGCCAGGGGGCACAGTTATGGCTACACCTTC
TRBJ1-3,TRBV2,many,.,CASKGNTIYF,TGTGCCAGCAAAGGAAACACCATATATTTT
TRBJ2-1,TRBV7-3,.,TRBD2,CASSLSQRSGSGNEQFF,TGTGCCAGCAGCTTATCCCAGCGTAGCGGGAGCGGTAATGAGCAGTTCTTC
TRBJ2-7,TRBV6-6,many,.,CASSYSGRVGSYEQYF,TGTGCCAGCAGTTACTCGGGAAGGGTTGGGTCCTACGAGCAGTACTTC
TRBJ2-7,TRBV28,many,.,CASSLRGYSYEQYF,TGTGCCAGCAGTTTAAGGGGGTACTCCTACGAGCAGTACTTC
TRBJ1-1,TRBV10-2,many,.,CASSETRSTEAFF,TGCGCCAGCAGTGAGACCAGGAGCACTGAAGCTTTCTTT
TRBJ2-5,TRBV11-2,few,.,CASSLRRGAGETQYF,TGTGCCAGCAGCCTACGTCGGGGGGCTGGGGAGACCCAGTACTTC
TRBJ1-1,TRBV11-2,many,TRBD1,CASSPNRGLNTEAFF,TGTGCCAGCAGCCCGAACAGGGGGCTGAACACTGAAGCTTTCTTT
TRBJ2-7,TRBV5-6,many,.,CASSPWVGYEQYF,TGTGCCAGCAGCCCTTGGGTCGGCTACGAGCAGTACTTC
TRBJ2-1,TRBV5-1,.,.,CASSLAEAGALNNEQFF,TGCGCCAGCAGCTTGGCCGAAGCAGGGGCCCTTAACAATGAGCAGTTCTTC
TRBJ2-5,TRBV7-2,many,TRBD2,CASSSGLAGAWETQYF,TGTGCCAGCAGCTCAGGACTAGCGGGAGCCTGGGAGACCCAGTACTTC
TRBJ2-6,TRBV11-2,many,TRBD1,CASTNRGQISSGANVLTF,TGTGCCAGCACCAACAGGGGGCAGATTAGCTCTGGGGCCAACGTCCTGACTTTC
TRBJ1-1,TRBV4-2,.,.,CASSRLEDEAFF,TGTGCCAGCAGCCGACTCGAGGATGAAGCTTTCTTT
TRBJ2-3,TRBV28,.,.,CASIQIAAGSSTDTQYF,TGTGCCAGCATCCAGATTGCGGCGGGAAGTAGCACAGATACGCAGTATTTT
TRBJ1-1,TRBV5-1,few,TRBD1,CASRRDSKDTEAFF,TGCGCCAGCAGGCGGGACAGTAAAGATACTGAAGCTTTCTTT
TRBJ1-1,TRBV6-5,few,.,CASSYNRKAFF,TGTGCCAGCAGTTACAACAGAAAAGCTTTCTTT
TRBJ1-1,TRBV29-1,many,TRBD1,CSVLTGDTEAFF,TGCAGCGTTCTCACAGGGGACACTGAAGCTTTCTTT
TRBJ1-1,TRBV11-1,many,.,CASRYRGFVNTEAFF,TGTGCCAGCAGGTACCGGGGTTTCGTGAACACTGAAGCTTTCTTT
TRBJ1-1,TRBV27,many,TRBD1,CASSLSATGGTEAFF,TGTGCCAGCAGTTTATCGGCTACAGGGGGTACTGAAGCTTTCTTT
TRBJ2-7,TRBV5-1,many,TRBD1,CASSLIGQGPYEQYF,TGTGCCAGCAGTCTCATCGGACAGGGGCCCTACGAGCAGTACTTC
TRBJ2-1,TRBV2,few,.,CASKESRVRNNEQFF,TGTGCCAGCAAGGAGTCCAGGGTGAGGAACAATGAGCAGTTCTTC
TRBJ1-2,TRBV9,few,.,CASSVGQRYGYTF,TGTGCCAGCAGCGTAGGACAGCGCTATGGCTACACCTTC
TRBJ2-7,TRBV11-2,many,TRBD1,CASSLSRTGSSYEQYF,TGTGCCAGCAGCTTATCCCGGACAGGGAGCTCCTACGAGCAGTACTTC
TRBJ1-5,TRBV12-3/TRBV12-4,many,.,CASSLGVDQPQHF,TGTGCCAGCAGTTTAGGAGTGGATCAGCCCCAGCATTTT
TRBJ2-5,TRBV10-3,many,.,CAITAGTKETQYF,TGTGCCATCACCGCCGGGACGAAAGAGACCCAGTACTTC
TRBJ2-3,TRBV6-1,.,TRBD2,CASGGLAGGPRTDTQYF,TGTGCCAGCGGGGGACTAGCGGGAGGGCCGCGCACAGATACGCAGTATTTT
TRBJ2-5,TRBV9,.,.,CASSEGQAGETQYF,TGTGCCAGCAGCGAGGGGCAGGCGGGGGAGACCCAGTACTTC
TRBJ1-1,TRBV10-3,.,.,CATRPMPGGVPIAEAFF,TGTGCCACCCGGCCCATGCCAGGCGGCGTCCCCATCGCTGAAGCTTTCTTT
TRBJ2-7,TRBV28,many,.,CASSLYSRGYEQYF,TGTGCCAGCAGTTTATATTCTCGGGGCTACGAGCAGTACTTC
TRBJ1-2,TRBV30,few,.,CACRESMGYTF,TGTGCGTGCCGGGAAAGCATGGGCTACACCTTC
TRBJ2-2,TRBV9,few,TRBD2,CASSVGKREATDTGELFF,TGTGCCAGCAGCGTTGGGAAGCGGGAGGCGACGGACACCGGGGAGCTGTTTTTT
TRBJ2-1,TRBV6-1,.,TRBD2,CATVAGGGDNEQFF,TGTGCCACTGTCGCGGGAGGGGGGGACAATGAGCAGTTCTTC
TRBJ2-7,TRBV29-1,.,.,CSVEGRQDNNYEQYF,TGCAGCGTTGAAGGGCGACAGGACAATAACTACGAGCAGTACTTC
TRBJ2-7,TRBV6-1,many,.,CASSSLGLIPYEQYF,TGTGCCAGCTCGTCCCTGGGGCTTATACCCTACGAGCAGTACTTC
TRBJ1-2,TRBV29-1,many,.,CSVEDLPGIRGGYTF,TGCAGCGTTGAAGATCTTCCGGGGATACGCGGAGGCTACACCTTC
TRBJ2-2,TRBV7-9,.,TRBD1,CASSSEGQANTGELFF,TGTGCCAGCAGCTCCGAGGGACAGGCCAACACCGGGGAGCTGTTTTTT
TRBJ2-5,TRBV2,many,TRBD2,CATHRAGGPETQYF,TGTGCCACCCATCGGGCGGGAGGGCCGGAGACCCAGTACTTC
TRBJ1-5,TRBV30,many,.,CAWSVRGTDQPQHF,TGTGCCTGGAGTGTTCGGGGGACGGATCAGCCCCAGCATTTT
TRBJ2-7,TRBV11-2,many,TRBD1,CASSLSGGYEQYF,TGTGCCAGCAGCCTATCAGGGGGATACGAGCAGTACTTC
TRBJ2-7,TRBV7-2,.,.,CASSPPRKINYEQYF,TGTGCCAGCAGCCCCCCGCGGAAGATTAACTACGAGCAGTACTTC
TRBJ2-7,TRBV5-1,.,.,CASSLTLLRREQYF,TGCGCCAGCAGCTTAACGTTACTACGTCGGGAGCAGTACTTC
TRBJ2-7,TRBV29-1,.,TRBD2,CSVRGLAGSSSYEQYF,TGCAGCGTTCGGGGACTAGCGGGATCGAGCTCCTACGAGCAGTACTTC
TRBJ2-5,TRBV18,many,.,CASSPLVETQYF,TGTGCCAGCTCACCATTGGTAGAGACCCAGTACTTC
TRBJ2-7,TRBV20-1,.,.,CSARATDGPIYEQYF,TGCAGTGCTAGAGCAACCGACGGGCCGATCTACGAGCAGTACTTC
TRBJ2-7,TRBV27,many,TRBD2,CASSLTAGGLSYEQYF,TGTGCCAGCAGTTTAACCGCGGGAGGGCTTTCCTACGAGCAGTACTTC
TRBJ1-1,TRBV28,many,TRBD1,CASRGQGLNTEAFF,TGTGCCAGCAGAGGACAGGGATTGAACACTGAAGCTTTCTTT
TRBJ1-1,TRBV27,many,.,CASSLVDANTEAFF,TGTGCCAGCAGTTTGGTCGACGCGAACACTGAAGCTTTCTTT
TRBJ2-7,TRBV12-3/TRBV12-4,many,.,CASSFVAHSYEQYF,TGTGCCAGCAGTTTTGTAGCGCACTCCTACGAGCAGTACTTC
TRBJ1-5,TRBV6-2/TRBV6-3,few,TRBD1,CASSDPTGGFQPQHF,TGTGCCAGCAGTGACCCGACAGGGGGTTTTCAGCCCCAGCATTTT
TRBJ2-7,TRBV11-1,many,TRBD2,CASSLPGLGYEQYF,TGTGCCAGCAGCTTACCGGGACTAGGGTACGAGCAGTACTTC
TRBJ1-2,TRBV19,few,.,CASTPGSPPYGYTF,TGTGCCAGTACGCCGGGATCTCCTCCCTATGGCTACACCTTC